Listed here is a single T cell receptor beta chain. Its antigen remains unidentified. The data belong to a study of early stage breast cancer tumors. Across the whole study: Most invasive tumors, about 70% of the 16, were ER+/PR+/HER2-. Average read coverage per sample was roughly 9.1-fold. General study results and limits: Enriched TCRB sequences shared across patients were mostly commonly generated sequences.

The CDR3 is 13 amino acids. Germline V gene data show CDR1 as MGHRA and CDR2 as YSYEKL. With 3 bases clipped from V and 7 bases from J, the junction kept 3 bases outside the gene matches. Each sample had two DNA replicates, about 0.5 ug blood or roughly 1.5 ug tissue. Profiled with immunoSEQ multiplex PCR; TCRdb holds only in-frame clones, not every one. Here the sample spans around 30,000 clones, around 67% being singletons. Material: breast tumor tissue. The clonotype comes from a person aged 25 to 39 with breast cancer. The gene calls are TRBV4-1 and TRBJ1-1, with 9 positions matching TRBD1. This CDR3 is CASSHGQGFEAFF. The CDR3 DNA reads TGCGCCAGCAGCCATGGACAGGGGTTTGAAGCTTTCTTT.